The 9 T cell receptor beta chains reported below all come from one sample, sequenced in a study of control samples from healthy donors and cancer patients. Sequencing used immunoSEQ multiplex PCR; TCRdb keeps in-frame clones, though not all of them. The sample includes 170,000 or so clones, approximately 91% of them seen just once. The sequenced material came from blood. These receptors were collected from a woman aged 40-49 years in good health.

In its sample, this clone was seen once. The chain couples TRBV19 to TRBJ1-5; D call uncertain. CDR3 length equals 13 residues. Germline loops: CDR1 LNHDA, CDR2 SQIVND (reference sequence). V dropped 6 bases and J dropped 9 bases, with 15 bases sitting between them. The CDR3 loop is CASSPPEGGPQHF. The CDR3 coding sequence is TGTGCCAGTAGCCCCCCGGAAGGAGGGCCCCAGCATTTT.

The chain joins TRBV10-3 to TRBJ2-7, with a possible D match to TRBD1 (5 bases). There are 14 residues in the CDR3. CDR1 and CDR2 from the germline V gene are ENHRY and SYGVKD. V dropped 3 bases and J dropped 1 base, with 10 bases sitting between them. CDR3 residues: CAISDSRGSYEQYF. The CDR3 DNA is TGTGCCATCAGTGATAGTAGGGGTTCCTACGAGCAGTACTTC.

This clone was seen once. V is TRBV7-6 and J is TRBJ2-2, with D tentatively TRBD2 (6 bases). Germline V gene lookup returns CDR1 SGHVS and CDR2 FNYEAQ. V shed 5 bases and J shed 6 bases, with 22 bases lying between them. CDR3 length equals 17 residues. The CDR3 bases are TGTGCCAGCAGCCTAATTCGGGGGTTGGGGATCCCCGGGGAGCTGTTTTTT. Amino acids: CASSLIRGLGIPGELFF.

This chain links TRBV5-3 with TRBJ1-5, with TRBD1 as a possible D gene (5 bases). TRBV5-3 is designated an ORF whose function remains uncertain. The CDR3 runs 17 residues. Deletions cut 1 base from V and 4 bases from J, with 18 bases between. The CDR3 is CARSLCSRGLRNQPQHF. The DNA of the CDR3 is TGTGCCAGAAGCTTGTGCTCCCGGGGCCTTCGGAATCAGCCCCAGCATTTT.

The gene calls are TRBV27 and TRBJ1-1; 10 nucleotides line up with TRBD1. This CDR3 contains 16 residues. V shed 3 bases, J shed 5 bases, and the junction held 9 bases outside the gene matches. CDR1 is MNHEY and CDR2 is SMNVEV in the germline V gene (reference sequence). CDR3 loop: CASSLDWGTGVTEAFF. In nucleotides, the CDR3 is TGTGCCAGCAGTTTGGATTGGGGGACAGGGGTAACTGAAGCTTTCTTT.

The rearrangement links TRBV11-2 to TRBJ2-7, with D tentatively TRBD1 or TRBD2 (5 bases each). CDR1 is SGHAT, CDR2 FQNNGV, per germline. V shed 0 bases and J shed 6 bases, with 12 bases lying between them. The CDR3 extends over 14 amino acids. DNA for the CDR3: TGTGCCAGCAGCTTAGATAGTTTGGGACCCGAGCAGTACTTC. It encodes CASSLDSLGPEQYF. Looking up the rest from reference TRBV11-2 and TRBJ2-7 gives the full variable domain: EAGVAQSPRYKIIEKRQSVAFWCNPISGHATLYWYQQILGQGPKLLIQFQNNGVVDDSQLPKDRFSAERLKGVDSTLKIQPAKLEDSAVYLCASSLDSLGPEQYFGPGTRLTVT.

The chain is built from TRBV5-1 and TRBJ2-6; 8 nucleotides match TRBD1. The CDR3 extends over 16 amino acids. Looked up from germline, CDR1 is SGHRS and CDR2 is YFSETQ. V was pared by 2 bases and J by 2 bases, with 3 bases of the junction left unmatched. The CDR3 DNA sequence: TGCGCCAGCAGCTTACCGACAGGGGCTGGGGCCAACGTCCTGACTTTC. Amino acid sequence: CASSLPTGAGANVLTF.

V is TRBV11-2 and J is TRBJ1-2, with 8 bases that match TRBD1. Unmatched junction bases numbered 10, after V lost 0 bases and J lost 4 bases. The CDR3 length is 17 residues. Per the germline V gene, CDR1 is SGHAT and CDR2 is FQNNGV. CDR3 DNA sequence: TGTGCCAGCAGCTTAGACCAGGGGGCGAGTTTAGGCTATGGCTACACCTTC. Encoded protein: CASSLDQGASLGYGYTF.

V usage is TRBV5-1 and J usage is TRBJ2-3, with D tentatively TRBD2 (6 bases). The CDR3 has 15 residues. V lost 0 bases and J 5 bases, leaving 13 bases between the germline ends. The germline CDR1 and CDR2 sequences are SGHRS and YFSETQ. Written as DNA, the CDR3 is TGCGCCAGCAGCTTGGGGTTAGCGGCCGGAGATACGCAGTATTTT. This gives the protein CASSLGLAAGDTQYF.